One and the same sample provided the 22 T cell receptor beta chains below, sequenced in a study of response to subunit inactivated influenza vaccine. TCRdb reprocessed the RT-PCR reads via MiXCR and lists one record per CDR3 protein. In the table there are under 850,000 distinct CDR3 sequences, less than 20% of which are singletons. The source material was PBMCs from blood, sampled around 5 days after vaccination. These TCRs come from a man between 45 and 60 years old who received an inactivated influenza vaccine.

V and J are TRBV7-9 and TRBJ2-1, with TRBD1 matching over 10 bases. The CDR3 totals 15 residues. V was pared by 1 base and J by 7 bases, with 4 bases of the junction left unmatched. Germline-derived CDR1 and CDR2 are SEHNR and FQNEAQ (reference sequence). The CDR3 sequence: CASSLGQGAPNEQFF. The DNA for the CDR3 is TGTGCCAGCAGCTTAGGACAGGGGGCGCCAAATGAGCAGTTCTTC.

The chain recombines TRBV20-1 with TRBJ2-3; 9 bases map to TRBD2. Germline lookup yields CDR1 DFQATT and CDR2 SNEGSKA (reference sequence). The ends lost 3 bases at V and 4 bases at J; junction bases unmatched: 8. CDR3 length: 15 amino acids. The CDR3 spells CSASSPSGNADTQYF. CDR3 coding DNA: TGCAGTGCTAGTTCCCCTAGCGGGAACGCAGATACGCAGTATTTT.

In this sample, this clonotype turned up a few times. The chain uses TRBV5-6 and TRBJ1-2; D call uncertain. Trimming pared 3 bases from V and 1 base from J, leaving 10 bases between. In germline, CDR1 is SGHDT, CDR2 YYEEEE. This CDR3 comprises 14 residues. The CDR3 region has the DNA TGTGCCAGCAGCTCAATGGCCCTTAACTATGGCTACACCTTC. Amino acid sequence: CASSSMALNYGYTF. The full variable domain, in which reference TRBV5-6 and TRBJ1-2 provide the parts outside the CDR3, is DAGVTQSPTHLIKTRGQQVTLRCSPKSGHDTVSWYQQALGQGPQFIFQYYEEEERQRGNFPDRFSGHQFPNYSSELNVNALLLGDSALYLCASSSMALNYGYTFGSGTRLTVV.

Ten or more counts support this clonotype. The V call is TRBV10-2, the J call TRBJ2-6, with unresolved D. The V gene lost 6 bases and the J gene lost 0 bases, with 18 bases spanning the gap. CDR1 WSHSY and CDR2 SAAADI come from the germline V gene. CDR3 size: 18 residues. The CDR3 nucleotides are TGCGCCAGCAGGCCCCATTCAGACGAGCTCTCTGGGGCCAACGTCCTGACTTTC. Amino acid sequence: CASRPHSDELSGANVLTF.

This clonotype was counted a few times. The chain has TRBV29-1 and TRBJ2-1; D call uncertain. The CDR3 sequence is 12 residues long. V dropped 7 bases and J dropped 2 bases, with 9 bases sitting between them. Germline loops: CDR1 SQVTM, CDR2 ANQGSEA. CDR3: CSGGTAYNEQFF. The CDR3 nucleotides read TGCAGCGGGGGAACAGCCTACAATGAGCAGTTCTTC.

Only a few counts were recorded for this clonotype. The chain recombines TRBV20-1 with TRBJ1-5; a weak D match, TRBD1 (6 bases). V lost 6 bases, J lost 7 bases, and 13 bases lay in between. CDR3 length: 12 residues. Germline V lookup: CDR1 DFQATT, CDR2 SNEGSKA (reference sequence). The CDR3 sequence is CSAARTDQPQHF. In DNA form, the CDR3 reads TGCAGTGCAGCCCGGACAGACCAGCCCCAGCATTTT.

This clonotype was observed many times. The rearrangement joins TRBV28 to TRBJ2-7; D is possibly TRBD1 (6 bases). CDR1 is MDHEN, CDR2 SYDVKM, per germline. The V end lost 6 bases, the J end lost 2 bases, and 14 bases lay between the germline ends. This CDR3 comprises 14 residues. CDR3 amino acids: CASSLSTGTYEQYF. CDR3 nucleotide sequence: TGTGCCAGCAGCTTGTCGACAGGAACCTACGAGCAGTACTTC.

V gene TRBV24-1 combines with J gene TRBJ2-3; D gene ambiguous. The germline V and J ends were trimmed by 9 bases and 0 bases, with 9 bases remaining between them. CDR3 length: 13 residues. Germline CDR1 and CDR2: KGHDR and SFDVKD. In nucleotides, the CDR3 is TGTGCCACCCACAGCTCTAGCACAGATACGCAGTATTTT. Protein: CATHSSSTDTQYF.

This clonotype was counted many times. V is TRBV10-1 and J is TRBJ1-1; D call uncertain. V lost 6 bases and J lost 5, with 13 bases in between. The CDR3 spans 13 residues. Germline assignment: CDR1 WNHNN and CDR2 SYGVQD (reference sequence). CDR3 region: CASSAERWTEAFF. The CDR3 DNA is TGCGCCAGCAGCGCAGAAAGGTGGACTGAAGCTTTCTTT.

The gene calls are TRBV5-1 and TRBJ1-4; weak D call: TRBD1 (5 bases). The CDR3 is 14 amino acids. The V end lost 4 bases, the J end lost 6 bases, and 13 bases lay between the germline ends. Germline assignment: CDR1 SGHRS and CDR2 YFSETQ. The CDR3 spells CASSTGSQDEKLFF. CDR3 sequence (DNA): TGCGCCAGCAGCACCGGATCACAGGATGAAAAACTGTTTTTT.

The rearrangement uses TRBV4-3 and TRBJ2-1; 12 positions agree with TRBD2. V was clipped by 0 bases and J by 12 bases; unmatched bases: 9. Per germline, CDR1 LGHNA and CDR2 YSLEER. This CDR3 has 16 amino acids. Here the CDR3 reads CASSQDLASGRGAQFF. CDR3 in DNA: TGCGCCAGCAGCCAAGATCTGGCTAGCGGGAGGGGAGCGCAGTTCTTC.

The J gene is TRBJ2-5, the V gene TRBV5-1; either TRBD1 or TRBD2 may fit D (5 bases each). V lost 0 bases, J lost 3 bases, and 12 bases lay in between. CDR1 and CDR2 from the germline V gene are SGHRS and YFSETQ. The CDR3 has 15 residues. The CDR3 loop is CASSLALGREETQYF. For the CDR3, the DNA is TGCGCCAGCAGCTTGGCCTTGGGGCGGGAAGAGACCCAGTACTTC.

This clonotype appeared a few times. The chain carries TRBV11-2 and TRBJ2-7; a weak D match, TRBD2 (5 bases). V lost 4 bases and J 3 bases, leaving 16 bases between the germline ends. The CDR3 runs to 15 residues. Germline V gives CDR1 SGHAT, CDR2 FQNNGV. CDR3 in DNA: TGTGCCAGCAGCTCCCGCAATGGGGAGAACTACGAGCAGTACTTC. Its protein product is CASSSRNGENYEQYF. The variable domain in full, completed from reference TRBV11-2 and TRBJ2-7, reads EAGVAQSPRYKIIEKRQSVAFWCNPISGHATLYWYQQILGQGPKLLIQFQNNGVVDDSQLPKDRFSAERLKGVDSTLKIQPAKLEDSAVYLCASSSRNGENYEQYFGPGTRLTVT.

This clonotype was detected a few times. The rearrangement links TRBV20-1 to TRBJ2-5, with D possibly called TRBD1 or TRBD2 (5 bases each). Trimming left V 1 base short and J 2 bases short, with 14 bases between. The CDR3 contains 15 residues. Germline V CDR1 and CDR2: DFQATT, SNEGSKA (reference sequence). The CDR3 DNA follows: TGCAGTGCTAGAGTATGGGGGAGAAGGCAAGAGACCCAGTACTTC. Protein: CSARVWGRRQETQYF.

The chain links TRBV7-8 to TRBJ2-7; 7 bases are shared with TRBD1. This CDR3 comprises 16 residues. Germline CDR1 SGHVS, CDR2 FQNEAQ. With 5 bases clipped from V and 0 bases from J, the junction kept 10 bases outside the gene matches. This CDR3 reads CASSPLRDSPSYEQYF. The DNA of the CDR3 is TGTGCCAGCAGCCCCCTCCGGGACAGTCCCTCCTACGAGCAGTACTTC.

J is TRBJ2-7 and V is TRBV20-1; D tentatively fits TRBD1 or TRBD2 (6 bases each). V was pared by 3 bases and J by 3 bases, with 12 bases between. Germline V gene data show CDR1 as DFQATT and CDR2 as SNEGSKA (reference sequence). The CDR3 sequence is 13 residues long. CDR3 nucleotide sequence: TGCAGTGCTAGTCCGGGGGCGGTCTACGAGCAGTACTTC. Its translation is CSASPGAVYEQYF.

This clonotype has a count of ten or more. The chain joins TRBV4-2 to TRBJ2-2, with TRBD2 matching 12 bases. V was pared by 5 bases and J by 2 bases, with 6 bases of the junction left unmatched. Germline values: CDR1 LGHNA, CDR2 YNFKEQ. The CDR3 runs 17 residues. The CDR3 is CASSSKLAGGNTGELFF. The DNA for the CDR3 is TGTGCCAGCAGCTCCAAACTAGCGGGGGGTAACACCGGGGAGCTGTTTTTT.

The chain uses TRBV5-6 and TRBJ1-2; D gene uncertain. V was cut by 1 base and J by 6 bases, with 13 bases left in between. Germline V gives CDR1 SGHDT, CDR2 YYEEEE. The CDR3 runs to 14 residues. The CDR3 DNA follows: TGTGCCAGCAGCTTGAGCCGGACGGGCCATGGCTACACCTTC. Its translation: CASSLSRTGHGYTF.

V and J are TRBV20-1 and TRBJ2-2; 10 nucleotides match TRBD2. Trimming cost V 3 bases and J 6 bases; bases outside gene matches: 1. Germline V gives CDR1 DFQATT, CDR2 SNEGSKA (reference sequence). The CDR3 has 13 amino acids. The CDR3 sequence is CSARTSGSGELFF. The CDR3 DNA sequence: TGCAGTGCTAGGACTAGCGGGTCCGGGGAGCTGTTTTTT.

This clonotype has a handful of counts. The chain couples TRBV11-2 to TRBJ1-1; possible D gene TRBD1, 5 bases. CDR1 is SGHAT and CDR2 is FQNNGV in the germline V gene. There are 12 residues in the CDR3. V gave up 4 bases and J gave up 10 bases, with 13 bases separating them. The CDR3 protein is CASSYGHTGAFF. The DNA of the CDR3 is TGTGCCAGCAGCTATGGACACACCGGAGCTTTCTTT.

The chain combines TRBV15 with TRBJ2-7; weak D call: TRBD1 (6 bases). The V and J ends lost 2 bases and 2 bases respectively, with 16 bases between them. Germline CDR1 and CDR2: LNHNV and YYDKDF (reference sequence). This CDR3 is 16 amino acids long. CDR3 loop: CATSRMGAQPAYEQYF. The CDR3 DNA reads TGTGCCACCAGCAGAATGGGGGCGCAGCCTGCCTACGAGCAGTACTTC.

This clonotype was counted a few times. This sequence joins TRBV20-1 and TRBJ1-5; D call uncertain. Germline V gives CDR1 DFQATT, CDR2 SNEGSKA (reference sequence). The CDR3 consists of 13 residues. CDR3 region: CSLGRESNQPQHF. In DNA form, the CDR3 reads TGCAGCCTTGGACGGGAAAGCAATCAGCCCCAGCATTTT.